This T cell receptor beta chain was sequenced in a study of cytotoxic CD8 clonotypes in ibrutinib-treated CLL. Using immunoSEQ multiplex PCR, the repertoire was profiled, and TCRdb retains in-frame clones only, with some absent. This table has approximately 50,000 clones, about 72% appearing once. This sequence originates from a human donor with chronic lymphocytic leukemia. The source was PBMCs, collected after 12 months of ibrutinib treatment.

CDR3 region: CASSPLGETQYF. The CDR3 coding sequence is TGTGCCAGCAGCCCCCTAGGGGAGACCCAGTACTTC. The chain joins TRBV7-9 to TRBJ2-5; D not resolved. CDR3 size: 12 residues. From germline, CDR1 is SEHNR and CDR2 FQNEAQ (reference sequence). Trimming removed 5 bases from V and 5 bases from J, with 9 bases in between.